The 5 T cell receptor beta chains given below trace back to one sample, sequenced in a study of brain T cells in children with intractable seizures. Sequencing used immunoSEQ multiplex PCR; TCRdb keeps in-frame clones, though not all of them. The sample lists about 320,000 clones; over 85% were seen once. As to time point: blood from clinic visit 5 months post-surgery; TSC patient then seizure free. This specimen was peripheral blood, taken 4 to 6 months after surgery. The source is a boy under two years old with tuberous sclerosis and intractable seizures.

The rearrangement joins TRBV5-6 to TRBJ2-3, with a tentative D call TRBD1 (5 bases). The CDR3 totals 15 residues. Germline V CDR1 and CDR2: SGHDT, YYEEEE. Trimming took off 6 bases at V and 0 bases at J, with 14 bases between the two ends. The CDR3 loop is CASIDTTDSTDTQYF. CDR3 nucleotide sequence: TGTGCCAGCATCGACACGACAGATAGCACAGATACGCAGTATTTT. Filled out from reference TRBV5-6 and TRBJ2-3, the complete variable domain reads DAGVTQSPTHLIKTRGQQVTLRCSPKSGHDTVSWYQQALGQGPQFIFQYYEEEERQRGNFPDRFSGHQFPNYSSELNVNALLLGDSALYLCASIDTTDSTDTQYFGPGTRLTVL.

V and J are TRBV10-1 and TRBJ2-7, with D perhaps matching TRBD1 or TRBD2 (5 bases each). Germline CDR1 WNHNN, CDR2 SYGVQD (reference sequence). The CDR3 has 15 amino acids. Deletions cut 2 bases from V and 3 bases from J, with 14 bases between. CDR3 in DNA: TGCGCCAGCAGTGAGAAACGAGGGGCTTACTACGAGCAGTACTTC. The encoded protein is CASSEKRGAYYEQYF.

J is TRBJ2-1 and V is TRBV6-4, with a weak D call TRBD2 (6 bases). Trimming pared 3 bases from V and 3 bases from J, leaving 6 bases between. CDR3 size: 13 residues. The germline CDR1 and CDR2 sequences are MRHNA and SNTAGT. The CDR3 sequence: CASSETSYNEQFF. The CDR3 coding sequence is TGTGCCAGCAGTGAGACTAGCTACAATGAGCAGTTCTTC.

The chain is built from TRBV30 and TRBJ2-5; 7 nucleotides line up with TRBD2. The CDR3 has 16 residues. After removal of 0 bases from V and 3 bases from J, the junction contained 10 bases not matched to a gene. Germline V gene data show CDR1 as GTSNPN and CDR2 as SVGIG (reference sequence). The CDR3 region is CAWSVLILAGEETQYF. The CDR3 DNA sequence: TGTGCCTGGAGTGTACTAATCTTGGCGGGGGAAGAGACCCAGTACTTC.

The chain recombines TRBV4-2 with TRBJ1-4; D possibly corresponds to TRBD1 (6 bases). The CDR3 is 16 residues long. Germline V CDR1 and CDR2: LGHNA, YNFKEQ. V was pared by 3 bases and J by 7 bases, with 18 bases between. CDR3 nucleotides: TGTGCCAGCAGCCAGCTCGAGGGGGGGGTTAGTGAAAAACTGTTTTTT. As protein: CASSQLEGGVSEKLFF.